This TCR beta chain appears in the sequencing data of a study of cytomegalovirus exposure and HLA in healthy donors (dated by TCRdb to about 2017). Regarding the complete study: The 650 to 800 repertoires of the first cohort and the roughly 110 validation repertoires were produced on the same platform, according to a later analysis. The study aimed to test whether signatures of past pathogen exposure could be identified by cataloging public T cell receptors. Along with the 666-subject first cohort, a separate validation cohort of 120 different subjects was used. To predict cytomegalovirus infection status, the study brought together high-throughput TCR immunosequencing, statistical association of individual TCRs with disease status, and machine learning. The study at large found these results: The study gave a list of 150 to 200 TCR beta chains associated with cytomegalovirus. In both the original and validation cohorts, the classifier was reported to diagnose cytomegalovirus status with high specificity and sensitivity. The authors suggested that the approach could potentially be extended to other disease states and immunological phenotypes. The validation cohort had no HLA typing available for a later analysis, so co-occurrence within that cohort was assessed over all 130 or so repertoires. Most TCR sequences were observed very rarely across donors, whereas some public TCRs were present in many individuals. Subsequent analysis determined that TCRs grouped into clusters in the first cohort also showed a tendency toward co-occurrence across the 120 or so validation repertoires, and roughly 95% of cluster scores exceeded 0. In vitro tests confirmed that a few of the cytomegalovirus-associated TCR beta chains recognize cytomegalovirus antigens.

Donors formed part of the validation cohort, which comprised fewer than 150 subjects and was distinct from the first cohort of 550 to 850 subjects. Receptor amplification or capture employed the immunoSEQ multiplex PCR assay. For the original study's pipeline: To diagnose cytomegalovirus status from the catalog of TCR beta chain sequences, a statistical classification framework was built. TCRdb mirrors the immuneACCESS table, restricted to in-frame sequences. Some clones are absent from its copies; in checked studies, under half trace to an unresolved V gene, and the reason for the others is unknown. That table furnishes V, J and clone size, whereas the DNA furnished D and trimming. The sample table lists some 150,000 clones, nearly 90% of them with a count of one. The ten most abundant clones make up roughly 9.2% of the sample. Its CDR3 holds 16 amino acids, cysteine through phenylalanine. Only the CDR3 part of the read is kept: 48 bases, read in frame from the first base. CDR1 and CDR2 were assigned from the germline V gene as KGHSH and LQKENI. Trimming costs V 1 base and J 4 bases, and their ends lie 16 bases apart.

In its sample, this clone was seen once. The antigen this receptor binds is unknown. Base qualities were left out, and no much larger clone turns up one base away. This sequence was found in a woman younger than 30 in good health and CMV-seropositive. The sample taken for sequencing was PBMCs. Here the chain combines TRBV18 and TRBJ1-1, with TRBD1 tentatively as D gene (5 bases match). The CDR3 region reads CASSPRSGQERTEAFF. The nucleotide sequence is TGTGCCAGCTCACCACGGTCAGGGCAGGAACGCACTGAAGCTTTCTTT. This CDR3, with the reference TRBV18 and TRBJ1-1 proteins standing in past its ends, gives the full variable domain NAGVMQNPRHLVRRRGQEARLRCSPMKGHSHVYWYRQLPEEGLKFMVYLQKENIIDESGMPKERFSAEFPKEGPSILRIQQVVRGDSAAYFCASSPRSGQERTEAFFGQGTRLTVV.